This passage covers 4 T cell receptor beta chains from one sample sequenced in a study of blood T cells in healthy people across ages. The use of a sample-barcoded 5' primer and a J-beta primer mix characterized a second PCR of about 6 to 11 cycles. TCRdb reprocessed the 5' RACE reads with MiXCR, giving one entry per CDR3 protein. The data hold hundreds of thousands of distinct CDR3 sequences, with roughly three fifths observed a single time. Input material: blood. These receptors originate from a man between 60 and 70 years old in good health.

The J gene is TRBJ1-5, the V gene TRBV7-2, with 8 bases matching TRBD1. Germline V lookup: CDR1 SGHTA, CDR2 FQGNSA. With 3 bases clipped from V and 4 bases from J, the junction kept 8 bases outside the gene matches. This CDR3 spans 16 amino acids. The CDR3 protein is CASSFGGQEINQPQHF. CDR3 DNA sequence: TGTGCCAGCAGCTTTGGGGGACAGGAGATAAATCAGCCCCAGCATTTT.

This clonotype was observed a handful of times. The chain recombines TRBV7-8 with TRBJ2-7; 8 bases line up with TRBD1. This CDR3 is built from 15 residues. CDR1 is SGHVS and CDR2 is FQNEAQ in the germline V gene. V shed 5 bases, J shed 2 bases, and the junction held 8 bases outside the gene matches. CDR3 protein: CASSPTETGAYEQYF. In nucleotides, the CDR3 is TGTGCCAGCAGCCCAACCGAGACAGGGGCCTACGAGCAGTACTTC.

The V and J genes are TRBV12-3 or TRBV12-4 and TRBJ2-3, with TRBD2 matching over 13 bases. J lost 4 bases, V lost 5 bases, and 3 bases had no gene match. The CDR3 loop spans 15 amino acids. This chain's CDR3 is CASSQLAGGADTQYF. In DNA form, the CDR3 reads TGTGCCAGCAGTCAACTAGCGGGGGGGGCAGATACGCAGTATTTT.

This clonotype was recorded once. The rearrangement links TRBV20-1 to TRBJ2-1; 8 bases line up with TRBD2. In germline, CDR1 is DFQATT, CDR2 SNEGSKA (reference sequence). The CDR3 is 17 residues long. Losses at the gene ends were 0 bases for V and 3 bases for J; bases not matched to a gene: 10. In DNA form, the CDR3 reads TGCAGTGCTAGAGACCTATCTGGACTAGCAATCTACAATGAGCAGTTCTTC. It is translated as CSARDLSGLAIYNEQFF.